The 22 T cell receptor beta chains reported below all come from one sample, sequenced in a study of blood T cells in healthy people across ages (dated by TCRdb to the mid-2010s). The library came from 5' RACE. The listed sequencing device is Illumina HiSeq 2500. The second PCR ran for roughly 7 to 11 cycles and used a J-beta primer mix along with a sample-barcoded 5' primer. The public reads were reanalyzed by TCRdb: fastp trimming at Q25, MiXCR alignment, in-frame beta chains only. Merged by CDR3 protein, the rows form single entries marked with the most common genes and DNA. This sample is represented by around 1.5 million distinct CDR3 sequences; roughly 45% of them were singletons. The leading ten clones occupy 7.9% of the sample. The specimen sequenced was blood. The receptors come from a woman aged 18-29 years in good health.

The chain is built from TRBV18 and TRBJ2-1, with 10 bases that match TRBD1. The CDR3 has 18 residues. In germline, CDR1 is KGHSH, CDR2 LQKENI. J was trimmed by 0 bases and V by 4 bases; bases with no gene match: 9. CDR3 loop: CASSLMTGGGSSYNEQFF. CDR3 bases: TGTGCCAGCTCACTGATGACAGGGGGCGGGAGCTCCTACAATGAGCAGTTCTTC.

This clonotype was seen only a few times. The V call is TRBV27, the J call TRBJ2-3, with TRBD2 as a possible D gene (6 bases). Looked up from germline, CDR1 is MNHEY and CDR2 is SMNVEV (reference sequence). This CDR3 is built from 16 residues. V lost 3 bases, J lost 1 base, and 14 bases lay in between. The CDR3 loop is CASSLLSGIRTDTQYF. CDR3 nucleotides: TGTGCCAGCAGTTTGCTTAGCGGAATACGCACAGATACGCAGTATTTT.

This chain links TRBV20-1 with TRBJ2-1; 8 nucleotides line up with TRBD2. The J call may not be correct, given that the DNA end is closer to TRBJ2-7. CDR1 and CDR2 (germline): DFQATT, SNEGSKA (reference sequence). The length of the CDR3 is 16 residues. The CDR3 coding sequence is TGCAGTGCTGAAACCGGGACTAGGAGCTCCTACAATGAGCAGTACTTC. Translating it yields CSAETGTRSSYNEQYF.

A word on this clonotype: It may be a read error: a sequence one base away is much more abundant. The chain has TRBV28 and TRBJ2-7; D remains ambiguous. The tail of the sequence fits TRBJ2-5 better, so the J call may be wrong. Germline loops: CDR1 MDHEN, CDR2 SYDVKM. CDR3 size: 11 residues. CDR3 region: CASSRPETQYF. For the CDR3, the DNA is TGTGCCAGCAGTCGACCTGAGACCCAGTACTTC.

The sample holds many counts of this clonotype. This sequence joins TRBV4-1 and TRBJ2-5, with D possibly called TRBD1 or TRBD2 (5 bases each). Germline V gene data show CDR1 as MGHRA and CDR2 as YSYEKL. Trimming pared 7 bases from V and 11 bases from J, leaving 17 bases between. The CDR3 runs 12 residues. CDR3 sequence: CASKLGDGPQYF. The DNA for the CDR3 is TGCGCCAGCAAACTAGGGGACGGGCCACAGTACTTC.

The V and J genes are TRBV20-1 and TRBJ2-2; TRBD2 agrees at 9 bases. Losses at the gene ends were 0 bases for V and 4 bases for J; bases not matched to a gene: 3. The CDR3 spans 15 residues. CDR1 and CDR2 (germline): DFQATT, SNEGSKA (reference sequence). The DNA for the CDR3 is TGCAGTGCTAGAGATTTTAGCGGGGGCACCGGGGAGCTGTTTTTT. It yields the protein CSARDFSGGTGELFF.

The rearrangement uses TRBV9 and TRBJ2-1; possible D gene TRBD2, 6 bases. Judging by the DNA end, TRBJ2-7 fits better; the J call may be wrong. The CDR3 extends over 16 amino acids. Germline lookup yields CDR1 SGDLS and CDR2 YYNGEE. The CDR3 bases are TGTGCCAGCAGCGTCAGTAGCGGAGGCTCCTACAATGAGCAGTACTTC. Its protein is CASSVSSGGSYNEQYF.

Here the CDR3 reads CASAYETGLNYGYTF. The CDR3 nucleotides are TGTGCCAGCGCCTACGAAACGGGACTTAACTATGGCTACACCTTC. The J gene is TRBJ1-2, the V gene TRBV12-3 or TRBV12-4; TRBD1 might be the D (5 bases). With 8 bases removed from V and 1 base from J, the gap between germline ends came to 17 bases. The CDR3 has 15 residues.

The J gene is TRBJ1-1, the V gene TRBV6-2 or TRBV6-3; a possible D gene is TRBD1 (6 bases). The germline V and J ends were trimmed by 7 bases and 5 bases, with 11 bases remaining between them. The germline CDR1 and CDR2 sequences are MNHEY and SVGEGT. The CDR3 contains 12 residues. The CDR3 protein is CASMQGHTEAFF. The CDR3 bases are TGTGCCAGCATGCAGGGGCATACTGAAGCTTTCTTT.

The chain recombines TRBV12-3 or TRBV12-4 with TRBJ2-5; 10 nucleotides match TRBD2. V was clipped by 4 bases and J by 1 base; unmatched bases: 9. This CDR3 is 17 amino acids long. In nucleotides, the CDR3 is TGTGCCAGCAGTTCTACCTTCCTAGCGGGGGTCCAAGAGACCCAGTACTTC. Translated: CASSSTFLAGVQETQYF.

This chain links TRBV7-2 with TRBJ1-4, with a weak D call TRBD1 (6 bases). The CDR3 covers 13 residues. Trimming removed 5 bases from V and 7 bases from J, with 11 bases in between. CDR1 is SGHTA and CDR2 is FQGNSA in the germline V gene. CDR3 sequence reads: CASSPGTSEKLFF. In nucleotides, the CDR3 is TGTGCCAGCAGCCCCGGGACAAGTGAAAAACTGTTTTTT.

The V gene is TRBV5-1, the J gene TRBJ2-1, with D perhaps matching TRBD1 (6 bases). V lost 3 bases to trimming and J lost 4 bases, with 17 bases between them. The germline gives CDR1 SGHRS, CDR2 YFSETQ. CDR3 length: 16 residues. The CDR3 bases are TGCGCCAGCAGCTCACGGCAGGGGATGGGTTACAATGAGCAGTTCTTC. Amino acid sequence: CASSSRQGMGYNEQFF.

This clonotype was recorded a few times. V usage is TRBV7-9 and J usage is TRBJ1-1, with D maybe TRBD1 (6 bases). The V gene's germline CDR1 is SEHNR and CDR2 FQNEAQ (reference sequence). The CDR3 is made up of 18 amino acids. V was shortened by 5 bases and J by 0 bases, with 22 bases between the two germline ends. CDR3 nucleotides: TGTGCCAGCAGCCCGACTCAGGGGCGGCGGAGGGTGAACACTGAAGCTTTCTTT. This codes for CASSPTQGRRRVNTEAFF. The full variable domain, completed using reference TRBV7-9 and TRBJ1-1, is DTGVSQNPRHKITKRGQNVTFRCDPISEHNRLYWYRQTLGQGPEFLTYFQNEAQLEKSRLLSDRFSAERPKGSFSTLEIQRTEQGDSAMYLCASSPTQGRRRVNTEAFFGQGTRLTVV.

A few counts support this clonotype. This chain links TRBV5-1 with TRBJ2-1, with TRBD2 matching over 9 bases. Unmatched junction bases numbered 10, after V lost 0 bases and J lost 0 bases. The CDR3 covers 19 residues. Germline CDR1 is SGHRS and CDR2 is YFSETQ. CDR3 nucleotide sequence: TGCGCCAGCAGCTTGGCCGGGACTAGCCATTCCCCCTCCTACAATGAGCAGTTCTTC. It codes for CASSLAGTSHSPSYNEQFF.

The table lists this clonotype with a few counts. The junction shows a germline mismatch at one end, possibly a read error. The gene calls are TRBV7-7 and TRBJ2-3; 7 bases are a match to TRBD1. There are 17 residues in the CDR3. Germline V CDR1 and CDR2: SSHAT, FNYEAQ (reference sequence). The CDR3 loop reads CASSLAGQVQRTDTQYF. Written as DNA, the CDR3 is TGTGCTAGCAGCTTAGCAGGACAGGTCCAGCGCACAGATACGCAGTATTTT.

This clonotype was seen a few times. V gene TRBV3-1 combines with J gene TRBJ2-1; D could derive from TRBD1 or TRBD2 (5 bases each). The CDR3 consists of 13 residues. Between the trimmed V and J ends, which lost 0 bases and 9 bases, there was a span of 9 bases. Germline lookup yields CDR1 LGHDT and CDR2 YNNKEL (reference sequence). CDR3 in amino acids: CASSQDLGTEQFF. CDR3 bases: TGTGCCAGCAGCCAAGATCTAGGGACTGAGCAGTTCTTC.

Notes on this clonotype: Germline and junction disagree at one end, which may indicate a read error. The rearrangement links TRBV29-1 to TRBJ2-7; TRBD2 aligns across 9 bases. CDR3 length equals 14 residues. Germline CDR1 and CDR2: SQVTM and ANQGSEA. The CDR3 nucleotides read TGCGGCGTTGCTTCCCTAGCGGGATACAATGAGCAGTACTTC. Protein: CGVASLAGYNEQYF.

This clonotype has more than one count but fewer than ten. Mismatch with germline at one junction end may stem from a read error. This chain's CDR3 is CSAVRYDQPQHF. The CDR3 coding sequence is TGTAGTGCTGTACGGTATGATCAGCCCCAGCATTTT. The rearrangement uses TRBV20-1 and TRBJ1-5; D is unresolved. Germline values: CDR1 DFQATT, CDR2 SNEGSKA (reference sequence). This CDR3 comprises 12 residues.

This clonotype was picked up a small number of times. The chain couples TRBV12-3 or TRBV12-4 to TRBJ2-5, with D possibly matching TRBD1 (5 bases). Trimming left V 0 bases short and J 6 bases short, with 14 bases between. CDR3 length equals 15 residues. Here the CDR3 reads CASSLAGRADKTQYF. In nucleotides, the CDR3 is TGTGCCAGCAGTTTAGCGGGGCGCGCAGACAAGACCCAGTACTTC.

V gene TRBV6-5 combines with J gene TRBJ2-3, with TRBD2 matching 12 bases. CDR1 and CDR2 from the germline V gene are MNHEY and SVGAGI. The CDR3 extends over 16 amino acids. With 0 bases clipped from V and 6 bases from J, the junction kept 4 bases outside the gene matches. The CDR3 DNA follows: TGTGCCAGCAGTTACTCGACTAGCGGGAGTACGGATACGCAGTATTTT. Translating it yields CASSYSTSGSTDTQYF.

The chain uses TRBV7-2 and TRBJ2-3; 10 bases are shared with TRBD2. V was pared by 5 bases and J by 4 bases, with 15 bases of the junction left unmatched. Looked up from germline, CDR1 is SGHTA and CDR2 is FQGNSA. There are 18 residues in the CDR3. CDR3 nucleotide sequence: TGTGCCAGCAGCCCACGAGAGATTAGCGGGAGGCACGCAGATACGCAGTATTTT. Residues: CASSPREISGRHADTQYF.

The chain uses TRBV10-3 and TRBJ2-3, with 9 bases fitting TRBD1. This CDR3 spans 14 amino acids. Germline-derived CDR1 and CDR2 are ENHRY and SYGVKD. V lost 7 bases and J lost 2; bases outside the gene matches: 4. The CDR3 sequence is CAITGQGTTDTQYF. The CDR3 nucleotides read TGTGCCATCACCGGACAGGGGACCACAGATACGCAGTATTTT.